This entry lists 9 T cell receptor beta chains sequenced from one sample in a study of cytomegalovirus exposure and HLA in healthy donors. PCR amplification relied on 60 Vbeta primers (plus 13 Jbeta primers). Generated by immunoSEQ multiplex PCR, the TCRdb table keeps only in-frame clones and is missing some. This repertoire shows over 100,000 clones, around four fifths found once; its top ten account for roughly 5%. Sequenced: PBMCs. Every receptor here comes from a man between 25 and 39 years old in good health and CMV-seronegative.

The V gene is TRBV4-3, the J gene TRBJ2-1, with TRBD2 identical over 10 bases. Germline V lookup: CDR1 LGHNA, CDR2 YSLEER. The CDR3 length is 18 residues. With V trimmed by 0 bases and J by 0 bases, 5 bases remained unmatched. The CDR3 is CASSQELAGWYSYNEQFF. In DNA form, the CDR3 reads TGCGCCAGCAGCCAAGAACTAGCGGGGTGGTACTCCTACAATGAGCAGTTCTTC.

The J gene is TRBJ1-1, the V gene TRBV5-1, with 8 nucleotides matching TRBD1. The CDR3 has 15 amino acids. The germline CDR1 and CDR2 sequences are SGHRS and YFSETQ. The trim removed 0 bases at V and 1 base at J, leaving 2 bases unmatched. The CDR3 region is CASSLGDRKNTEAFF. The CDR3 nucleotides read TGCGCCAGCAGCTTGGGGGACAGGAAGAACACTGAAGCTTTCTTT.

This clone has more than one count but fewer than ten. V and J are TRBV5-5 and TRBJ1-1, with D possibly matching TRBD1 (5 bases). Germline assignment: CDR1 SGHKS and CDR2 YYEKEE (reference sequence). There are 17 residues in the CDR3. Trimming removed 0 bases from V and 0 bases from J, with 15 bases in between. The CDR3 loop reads CASSLGTLQGMNTEAFF. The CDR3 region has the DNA TGTGCCAGCAGCTTGGGAACTCTCCAGGGAATGAACACTGAAGCTTTCTTT.

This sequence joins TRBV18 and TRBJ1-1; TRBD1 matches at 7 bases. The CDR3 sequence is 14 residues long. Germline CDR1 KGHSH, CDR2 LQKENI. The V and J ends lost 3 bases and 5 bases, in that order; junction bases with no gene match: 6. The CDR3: CASSPQSGGTEAFF. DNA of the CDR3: TGTGCCAGCTCACCTCAGTCAGGGGGTACTGAAGCTTTCTTT.

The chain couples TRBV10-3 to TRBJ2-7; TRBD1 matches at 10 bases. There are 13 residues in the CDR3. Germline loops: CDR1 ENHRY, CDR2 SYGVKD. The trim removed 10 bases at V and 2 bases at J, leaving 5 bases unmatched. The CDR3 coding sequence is TGTGCCAGCGGGGGACAGGGGACCTACGAGCAGTACTTC. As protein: CASGGQGTYEQYF.

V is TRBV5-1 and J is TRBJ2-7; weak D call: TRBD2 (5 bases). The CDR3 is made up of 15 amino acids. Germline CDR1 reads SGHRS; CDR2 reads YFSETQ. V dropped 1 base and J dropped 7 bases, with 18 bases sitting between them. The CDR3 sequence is CASSLISRVTGEQYF. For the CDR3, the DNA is TGCGCCAGCAGCTTGATTAGCCGGGTAACGGGGGAGCAGTACTTC.

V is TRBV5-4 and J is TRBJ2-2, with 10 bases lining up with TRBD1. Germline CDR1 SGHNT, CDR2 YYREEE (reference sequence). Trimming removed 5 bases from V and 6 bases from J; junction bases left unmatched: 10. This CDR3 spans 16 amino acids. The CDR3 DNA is TGTGCCAGCAGACGAGGACAGGGGGGAGGGTCCGGGGAGCTGTTTTTT. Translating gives CASRRGQGGGSGELFF.

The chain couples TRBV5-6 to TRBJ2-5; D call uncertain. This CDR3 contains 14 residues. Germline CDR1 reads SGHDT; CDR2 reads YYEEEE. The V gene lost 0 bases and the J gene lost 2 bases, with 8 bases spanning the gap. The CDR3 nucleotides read TGTGCCAGCAGCTTGGCCTCCCTGCAAGAGACCCAGTACTTC. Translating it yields CASSLASLQETQYF.

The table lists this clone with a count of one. CDR3 bases: TGTGCCTGGAGTGTGGTACAGGGAAAAGGCTACACCTTC. Translation: CAWSVVQGKGYTF. The chain uses TRBV30 and TRBJ1-2, with TRBD1 as a possible D gene (6 bases). V lost 0 bases and J lost 8, with 13 bases in between. In germline, CDR1 is GTSNPN, CDR2 SVGIG (reference sequence). The CDR3 is 13 amino acids.